This T cell receptor beta chain is from a study of early T cells in non-severe SARS-CoV-2 infection. On the study more broadly: The study sequenced bulk RNA from unsorted whole blood, with chains unpaired. Findings of the study overall: Comparison of clonotypes with VDJdb favored anti-spike CD8 responses while missing private and CD4 specificities.

Separate cDNA molecules each had unique molecular identifiers attached to them. TCRdb passed the 5' RACE reads through MiXCR, listing each CDR3 protein once. Here the sample spans approximately 34,000 distinct CDR3 sequences, roughly 7.9% being singletons. This clonotype appeared many times. Its cognate antigen is unknown. CDR3 length: 15 residues. Losses at the gene ends were 4 bases for V and 1 base for J; bases not matched to a gene: 6. The V gene's germline CDR1 is LGHDT and CDR2 YNNKEL (reference sequence). J is TRBJ2-5 and V is TRBV3-1; 7 bases map to TRBD1. Sequencing used whole blood, obtained at baseline. The TCR was taken from an adult who was a healthcare worker with PCR-confirmed SARS-CoV-2 infection or an uninfected control (not recorded which). The CDR3 is CASSPGTAFQETQYF. CDR3 nucleotides: TGTGCCAGCAGCCCCGGGACAGCCTTCCAAGAGACCCAGTACTTC.